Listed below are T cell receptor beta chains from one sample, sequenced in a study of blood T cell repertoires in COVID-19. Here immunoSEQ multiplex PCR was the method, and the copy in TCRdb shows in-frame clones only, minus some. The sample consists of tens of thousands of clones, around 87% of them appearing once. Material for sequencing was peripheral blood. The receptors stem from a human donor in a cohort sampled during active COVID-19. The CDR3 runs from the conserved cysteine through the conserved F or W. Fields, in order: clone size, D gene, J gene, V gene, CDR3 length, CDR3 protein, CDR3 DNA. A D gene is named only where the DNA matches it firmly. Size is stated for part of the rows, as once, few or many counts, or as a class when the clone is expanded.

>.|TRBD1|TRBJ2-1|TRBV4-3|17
CASSHSTRGDRDNEQFF
TGCGCCAGCAGCCATTCTACCCGGGGGGACAGGGACAATGAGCAGTTCTTC
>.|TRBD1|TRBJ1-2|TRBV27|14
CASSLTGDLDGYTF
TGTGCCAGCAGTTTAACAGGGGACCTTGATGGCTACACCTTC
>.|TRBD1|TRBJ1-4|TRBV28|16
CASSFAAGTANEKLFF
TGTGCCAGCAGTTTTGCGGCCGGGACAGCGAATGAAAAACTGTTTTTT
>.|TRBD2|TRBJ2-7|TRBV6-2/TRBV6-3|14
CASSYSTSAYEQYF
TGTGCCAGCAGTTACTCGACTAGCGCCTACGAGCAGTACTTC
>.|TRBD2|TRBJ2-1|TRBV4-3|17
CASSQGTSGRAFNEQFF
TGCGCCAGCAGCCAAGGTACTAGCGGGAGGGCCTTCAATGAGCAGTTCTTC
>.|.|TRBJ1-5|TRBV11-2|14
CASSSQGFNQPQHF
TGTGCCAGCAGCTCACAGGGTTTTAATCAGCCCCAGCATTTT
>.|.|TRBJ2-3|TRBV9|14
CASSGSGLTDTQYF
TGTGCCAGCAGCGGTAGCGGACTTACAGATACGCAGTATTTT
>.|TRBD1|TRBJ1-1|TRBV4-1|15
CASSHSTGGNTEAFF
TGCGCCAGCAGCCATTCGACAGGGGGCAACACTGAAGCTTTCTTT
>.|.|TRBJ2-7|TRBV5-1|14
CASSIEGGSYEQYF
TGCGCCAGCAGCATTGAGGGGGGGAGCTACGAGCAGTACTTC
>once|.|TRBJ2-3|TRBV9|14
CASSVVESTDTQYF
TGTGCCAGCAGCGTAGTTGAGAGCACAGATACGCAGTATTTT
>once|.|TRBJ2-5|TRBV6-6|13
CASSYPSEETQYF
TGTGCCAGCAGTTACCCTAGCGAAGAGACCCAGTACTTC
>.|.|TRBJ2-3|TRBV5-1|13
CASRVRSTDTQYF
TGCGCCAGCAGGGTGCGGAGCACAGATACGCAGTATTTT
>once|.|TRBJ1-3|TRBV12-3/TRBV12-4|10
CASSLNTIYF
TGTGCCAGCAGCCTAAACACCATATATTTT
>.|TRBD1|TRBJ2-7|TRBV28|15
CASSTPGQGSYEQYF
TGTGCCAGCAGTACCCCTGGACAGGGTTCCTACGAGCAGTACTTC
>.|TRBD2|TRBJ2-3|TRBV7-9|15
CASSGGEGSTDTQYF
TGTGCCAGCAGCGGGGGGGAGGGATCCACAGATACGCAGTATTTT
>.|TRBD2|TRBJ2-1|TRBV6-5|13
CASRIAGGNEQFF
TGTGCCAGCAGGATAGCGGGCGGGAATGAGCAGTTCTTC
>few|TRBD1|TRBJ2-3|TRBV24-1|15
CATSEGTGGIDTQYF
TGTGCCACCAGTGAGGGGACAGGGGGCATAGATACGCAGTATTTT
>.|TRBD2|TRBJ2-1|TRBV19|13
CASSMGLANEQFF
TGTGCCAGTAGTATGGGACTAGCGAATGAGCAGTTCTTC
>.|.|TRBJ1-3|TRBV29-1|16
CSVEDWRGPSGNTIYF
TGCAGCGTTGAAGATTGGAGGGGCCCCTCTGGAAACACCATATATTTT
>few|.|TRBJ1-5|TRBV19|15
CASSRQVSQVQPQHF
TGTGCCAGTAGTAGACAGGTTAGTCAGGTTCAGCCCCAGCATTTT
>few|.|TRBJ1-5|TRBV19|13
CASSILGDQPQHF
TGTGCCAGTAGTATTTTGGGAGATCAGCCCCAGCATTTT
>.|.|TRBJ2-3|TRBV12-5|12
CASGDRTDTQYF
TGTGCTAGTGGAGACAGAACAGATACGCAGTATTTT
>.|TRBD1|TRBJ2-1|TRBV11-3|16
CASSLAWDRDMDEQFF
TGTGCCAGCAGCTTAGCTTGGGACAGGGATATGGATGAGCAGTTCTTC
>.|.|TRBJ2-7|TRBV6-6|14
CASSSADSSYGQYF
TGTGCCAGCAGTTCCGCGGACAGCTCTTACGGGCAGTACTTC
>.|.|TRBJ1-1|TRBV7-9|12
CASSLGLRHAFF
TGTGCCAGCAGCTTAGGTTTAAGACACGCTTTCTTT
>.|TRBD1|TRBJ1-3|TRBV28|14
CASGFSGGGSKEYF
TGTGCCAGCGGATTTTCAGGGGGTGGATCCAAGGAATATTTT
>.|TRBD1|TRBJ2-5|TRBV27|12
CASSFGTETQYF
TGTGCCAGCAGTTTTGGGACAGAAACCCAGTACTTC
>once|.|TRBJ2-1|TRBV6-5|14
CASSYSTGYNEQFF
TGTGCCAGCAGTTACTCGACGGGGTACAATGAGCAGTTCTTC
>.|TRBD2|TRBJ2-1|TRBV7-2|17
CASSDEILAGIGNEQFF
TGTGCCAGCAGCGACGAAATACTAGCGGGGATTGGGAATGAGCAGTTCTTC
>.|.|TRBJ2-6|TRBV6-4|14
CASSVVAGANVLTF
TGTGCCAGCAGTGTAGTTGCGGGGGCCAACGTCCTGACTTTC
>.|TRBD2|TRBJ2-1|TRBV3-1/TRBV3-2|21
CASSHHKIYSGGQRSYNEQFF
TGTGCCAGCAGCCACCACAAGATTTATAGCGGGGGGCAACGCTCCTACAATGAGCAGTTCTTC
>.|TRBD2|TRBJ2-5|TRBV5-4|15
CASSFRLAAKETQYF
TGTGCCAGCAGCTTCCGGCTAGCGGCTAAAGAGACCCAGTACTTC
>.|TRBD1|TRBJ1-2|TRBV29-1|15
CSGETHGTGIYGYTF
TGCAGCGGCGAGACGCATGGGACAGGGATTTATGGCTACACCTTC
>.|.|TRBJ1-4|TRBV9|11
CASSGGGKLFF
TGTGCCAGCAGCGGAGGAGGAAAACTGTTTTTT
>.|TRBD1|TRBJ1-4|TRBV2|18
CASSEEGDRVTANEKLFF
TGTGCCAGCAGCGAAGAGGGGGACAGGGTCACAGCTAATGAAAAACTGTTTTTT
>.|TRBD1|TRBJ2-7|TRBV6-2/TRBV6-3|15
CASSYSSGQGYEQYF
TGTGCCAGCAGTTACTCGAGCGGACAGGGGTACGAGCAGTACTTC
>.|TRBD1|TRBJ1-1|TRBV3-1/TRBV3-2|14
CASGETGLNTEAFF
TGTGCCAGCGGCGAGACAGGGTTGAACACTGAAGCTTTCTTT
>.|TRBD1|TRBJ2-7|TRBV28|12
CASSNPTGVEYF
TGTGCCAGCAGTAACCCTACAGGGGTGGAGTACTTC
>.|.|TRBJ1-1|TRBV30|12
CAWSPRQFGAFF
TGTGCCTGGAGTCCGCGACAGTTTGGGGCTTTCTTT
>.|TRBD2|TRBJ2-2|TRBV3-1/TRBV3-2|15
CASSQSGGATGELFF
TGTGCCAGCAGCCAGAGCGGGGGGGCCACCGGGGAGCTGTTTTTT
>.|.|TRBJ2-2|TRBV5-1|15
CASSLSAENTGELFF
TGCGCCAGCAGCTTGTCTGCGGAGAACACCGGGGAGCTGTTTTTT
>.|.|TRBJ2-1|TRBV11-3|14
CASSPRTSYNEQFF
TGTGCCAGCAGCCCACGGACATCATACAATGAGCAGTTCTTC
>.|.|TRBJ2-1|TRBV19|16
CASSIDHGGRRNEQFF
TGTGCCAGTAGTATAGATCACGGGGGAAGACGCAATGAGCAGTTCTTC
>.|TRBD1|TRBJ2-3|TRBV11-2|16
CASSWYRDRGADTQYF
TGTGCCAGCAGCTGGTACCGGGACAGGGGCGCAGATACGCAGTATTTT
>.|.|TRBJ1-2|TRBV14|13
CASSLLGPLAHTF
TGTGCCAGCAGCCTATTGGGACCTCTAGCGCACACCTTC
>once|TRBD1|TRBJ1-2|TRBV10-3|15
CAISGDRTANYGYTF
TGTGCCATCAGCGGGGACAGGACCGCTAACTATGGCTACACCTTC
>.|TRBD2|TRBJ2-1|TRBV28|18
CASSLISTSGTLYNEQFF
TGTGCCAGCAGTTTAATTTCAACTAGCGGGACACTCTACAATGAGCAGTTCTTC
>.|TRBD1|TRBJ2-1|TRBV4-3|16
CASSRQGTGDLSEQFF
TGCGCCAGCAGCCGGCAGGGGACAGGGGATCTAAGCGAGCAGTTCTTC
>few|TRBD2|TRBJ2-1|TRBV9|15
CASSDTSGSFNEQFF
TGTGCCAGCAGCGACACTAGCGGGTCCTTCAATGAGCAGTTCTTC
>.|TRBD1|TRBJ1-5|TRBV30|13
CAWSGTVNQPQHF
TGTGCCTGGAGCGGGACAGTCAATCAGCCCCAGCATTTT
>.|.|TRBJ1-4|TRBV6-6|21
CASSRYIPSTPYGAKEEKLFF
TGTGCCAGCAGCCGCTATATCCCCTCCACGCCGTACGGAGCCAAGGAGGAAAAACTGTTTTTT
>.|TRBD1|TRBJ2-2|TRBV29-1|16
CSVEEAEDRVTGELFF
TGCAGCGTTGAAGAAGCGGAGGACAGGGTTACCGGGGAGCTGTTTTTT
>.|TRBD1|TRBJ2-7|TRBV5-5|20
CASSLKGARAPTGTSYEQYF
TGTGCCAGCAGCTTGAAGGGGGCGCGGGCCCCGACCGGGACCTCCTACGAGCAGTACTTC
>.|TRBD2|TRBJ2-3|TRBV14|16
CASSRITSGGTDTQYF
TGTGCCAGCAGCCGCATTACTAGCGGGGGCACAGATACGCAGTATTTT
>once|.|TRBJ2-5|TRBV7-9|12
CASSPREETQYF
TGTGCCAGCAGCCCTAGGGAGGAGACCCAGTACTTC
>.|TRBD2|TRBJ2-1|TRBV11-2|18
CASSRGFRGSGSYNEQFF
TGTGCCAGCAGCAGAGGGTTCCGAGGGAGCGGGAGTTACAATGAGCAGTTCTTC
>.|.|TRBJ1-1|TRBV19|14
CASSILGGNTEAFF
TGTGCCAGTAGTATCCTCGGGGGGAACACTGAAGCTTTCTTT
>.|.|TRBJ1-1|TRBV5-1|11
CASSSESRAFF
TGCGCCAGCAGCTCAGAGTCCAGGGCTTTCTTT
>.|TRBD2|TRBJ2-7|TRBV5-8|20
CASSSDRVFETSGPSYEQYF
TGTGCCAGCAGCTCTGACAGGGTTTTCGAGACTAGCGGGCCTTCCTACGAGCAGTACTTC